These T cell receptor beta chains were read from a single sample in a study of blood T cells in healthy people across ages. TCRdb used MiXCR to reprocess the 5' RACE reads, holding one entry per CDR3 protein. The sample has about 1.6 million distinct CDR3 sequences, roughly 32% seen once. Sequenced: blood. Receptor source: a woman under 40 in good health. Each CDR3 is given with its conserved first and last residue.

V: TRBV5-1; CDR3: CASSSSGTGGEQYF
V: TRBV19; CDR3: CACGAGELFF
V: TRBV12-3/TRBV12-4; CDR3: CASSSSYSNQPQHF
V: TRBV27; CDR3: CASSLLPTRETQYF
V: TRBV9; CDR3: CASSGSGGNEQFF
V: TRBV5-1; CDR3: CASSLVGDPIETQYF
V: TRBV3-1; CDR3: CASSQELVAKQETQYF
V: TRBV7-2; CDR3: CASRALRGTGGRGYGYTF
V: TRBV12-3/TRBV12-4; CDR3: CASPHPAGSSYEQYF
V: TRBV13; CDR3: CASSSPEGLQQFF
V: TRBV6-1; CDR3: CASSEDPVWGETQYF
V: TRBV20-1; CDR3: CSARESGRGGSSPLHF
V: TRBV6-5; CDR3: CACGGLTVNTGELFF
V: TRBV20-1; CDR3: CSAATGWGSSYEQYF
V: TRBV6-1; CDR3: CASTPLQGRNNEQFF
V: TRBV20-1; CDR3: CSAPLPRRAYEQYF
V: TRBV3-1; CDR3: CASSQDSASGRGEQFF
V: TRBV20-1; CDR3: CSARDILVNTGELFF
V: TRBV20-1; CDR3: CSARDKLYEQYF
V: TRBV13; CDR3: CASSPRGQGSLSYEQYF
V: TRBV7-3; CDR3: CASSLRVRTQDQIYGYTF
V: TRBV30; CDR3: CAWMTGAGTDTQYF
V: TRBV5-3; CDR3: CARSLRLGVNTGELFF
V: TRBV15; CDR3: CATSTSSLAGGIYNEQFF
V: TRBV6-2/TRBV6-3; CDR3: CASSYCGGSYNEQFF
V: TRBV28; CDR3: CASTGQGNYGYTF
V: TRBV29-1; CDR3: CSVRTGAETQYF
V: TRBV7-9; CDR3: CASSVRTAAGHTDTQYF
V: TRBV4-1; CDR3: CASSQELGGAAQHF
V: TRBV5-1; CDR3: CASSLVPGGTGELFF
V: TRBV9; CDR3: CASSPPGSSYLGGDEQFF
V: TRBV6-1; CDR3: CASSETPNTEAFF
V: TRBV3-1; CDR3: CASSPTGQTVGYGYTF
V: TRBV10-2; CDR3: CASSSGVASDTQYF
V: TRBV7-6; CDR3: CASSPGLDYGQYF
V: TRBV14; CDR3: CASSQEVYGTQYF
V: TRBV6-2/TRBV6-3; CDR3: CTSRQDQYNEQFF
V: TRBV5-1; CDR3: CASSLVPPSGGANVLTF
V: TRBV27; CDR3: CASSLIGEGNEQFF
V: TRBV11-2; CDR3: CASSLVLAGIAYEQYF
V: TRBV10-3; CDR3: CATLDGLAETQYF
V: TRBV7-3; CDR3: CASIDPGGETQYF
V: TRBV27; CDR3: CASSLPGYGYTF
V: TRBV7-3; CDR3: CASSSPLKAVHSNEQFF
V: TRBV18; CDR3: CASSPLDRGVDEQYF
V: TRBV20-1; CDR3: CSATAGGTETQYF
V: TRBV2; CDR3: CASGPLETQYF
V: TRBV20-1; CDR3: CSAKRGVDYGYTF
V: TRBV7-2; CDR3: CASLIHRGLEQYF
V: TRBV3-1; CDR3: CASSQGGQGGGYTF
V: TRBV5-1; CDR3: CASSPGMPDTQYF
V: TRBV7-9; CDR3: CASSSGTGQSSYEQYF
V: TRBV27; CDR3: CASSSTGTAGYEQYF
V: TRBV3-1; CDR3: CASSPQTSGSLGNEQFF
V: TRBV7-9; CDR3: CASSLGAGGWDRYF
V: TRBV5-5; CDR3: CASSLEPGLAGRYAYNEQFF
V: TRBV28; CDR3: CASNLLLGGDQPQHF
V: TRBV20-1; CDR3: CSARVPQLNTGELFF
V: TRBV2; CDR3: CASSEEGVDGYTF
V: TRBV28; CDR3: CASSFVYGYTF